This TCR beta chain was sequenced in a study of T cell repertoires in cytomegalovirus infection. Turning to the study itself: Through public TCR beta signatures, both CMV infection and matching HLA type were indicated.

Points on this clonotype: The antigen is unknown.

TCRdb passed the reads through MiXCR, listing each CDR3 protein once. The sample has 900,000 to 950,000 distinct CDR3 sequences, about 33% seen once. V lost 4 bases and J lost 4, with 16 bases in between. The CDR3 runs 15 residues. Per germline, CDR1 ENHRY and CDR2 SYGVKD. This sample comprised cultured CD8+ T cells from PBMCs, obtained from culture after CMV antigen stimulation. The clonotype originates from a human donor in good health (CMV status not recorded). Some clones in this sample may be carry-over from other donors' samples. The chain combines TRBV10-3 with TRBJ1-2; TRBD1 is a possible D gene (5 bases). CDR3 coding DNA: TGTGCCATCAGTGGTACCATTTCAGGGTTCTATGGCTACACCTTC. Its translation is CAISGTISGFYGYTF.